This TCR beta chain appears in the sequencing data of a study of blood T cell repertoires in COVID-19. Across the whole study: Samples representing acute and convalescent COVID-19 were sourced from the United States, Italy and Spain. In each case, the material was cDNA or gDNA derived from T cells, B-cell-depleted T cells, or PBMCs.

Original processing methods: Nucleated cell number was recorded as an estimate derived from reference gene primer amplification. TCRdb keeps only in-frame clones here, not all; method: immunoSEQ multiplex PCR. The V and J calls and clone size were taken over from that table, and D and trimming were inferred from the DNA. This sample has 37,000 or so clones, with about 88% found just once. CDR1 is SGHDT and CDR2 is YYEEEE in the germline V gene. The V segment lost 0 bases and the J segment 0 bases; nucleotides outside the gene matches: 12. The CDR3 contains 19 residues. Sequenced input: peripheral blood. This chain connects TRBV5-6 to TRBJ2-7; 10 bases are a match to TRBD1. This receptor was obtained from a man between 60 and 75 years old with active COVID-19. This CDR3 is CASSLVRDRGVFSSYEQYF. In nucleotides, the CDR3 is TGTGCCAGCAGCTTGGTCCGGGACAGGGGAGTTTTCAGCTCCTACGAGCAGTACTTC.